These T cell receptor beta chains were read from a single sample in a study of blood T cell repertoires in COVID-19. The assay was immunoSEQ multiplex PCR, and TCRdb's table has in-frame clones only and misses some. The repertoire has 190,000 or so clones, roughly 73% of them found once; the top ten carry around 2.8%. The source material was peripheral blood. The receptors derive from a woman older than 75 with active or convalescent COVID-19. The CDR3 runs from the conserved cysteine through the conserved F or W. The D gene is left open where the match is weak. Clone size appears in some rows only: once, few, many, or a class for an expanded clone.

TRBV3-1/TRBV3-2,TRBJ2-5,NA,NA,CASSQIGPEETQYF,TGTGCCAGCAGCCAAATTGGCCCCGAAGAGACCCAGTACTTC
TRBV28,TRBJ1-5,NA,NA,CASRINRDQPQHF,TGTGCCAGCAGAATCAACAGGGATCAGCCCCAGCATTTT
TRBV3-1/TRBV3-2,TRBJ1-2,NA,TRBD1,CASSRQGPYGYTF,TGTGCCAGCAGTCGACAGGGGCCCTATGGCTACACCTTC
TRBV28,TRBJ2-5,NA,NA,CASSFRRIEETQYF,TGTGCCAGCAGTTTCCGGCGGATAGAAGAGACCCAGTACTTC
TRBV27,TRBJ2-1,NA,TRBD2,CASSLEGLFGNEQFF,TGTGCCAGCAGTTTAGAGGGACTATTCGGCAATGAGCAGTTCTTC
TRBV15,TRBJ1-4,NA,NA,CATSRDFGSSEKLFF,TGTGCCACCAGCAGAGATTTTGGCTCCAGTGAAAAACTGTTTTTT
TRBV6-5,TRBJ1-5,NA,NA,CASTSMGGSNQPQHF,TGTGCCAGCACAAGCATGGGGGGGAGCAATCAGCCCCAGCATTTT
TRBV20-1,TRBJ2-4,NA,NA,CSAILGNIQYF,TGCAGTGCTATACTAGGGAACATTCAGTACTTC
TRBV5-1,TRBJ1-4,NA,NA,CASGDPGVGEKLFF,TGCGCCAGCGGAGATCCAGGGGTTGGTGAAAAACTGTTTTTT
TRBV5-1,TRBJ2-7,NA,TRBD2,CASSKQGLADYEQYF,TGCGCCAGCAGCAAACAGGGACTAGCGGACTACGAGCAGTACTTC
TRBV6-5,TRBJ2-3,NA,TRBD1,CASSYTATGGMNTQYF,TGTGCCAGCAGTTACACCGCGACAGGGGGCATGAATACGCAGTATTTT
TRBV6-2/TRBV6-3,TRBJ2-3,NA,NA,CASSYLSRGPTDTQYF,TGTGCCAGCAGTTATTTGTCCAGGGGCCCCACAGATACGCAGTATTTT
TRBV4-2,TRBJ2-7,NA,TRBD1,CASSTGTGDYEQYF,TGTGCCAGCAGCACCGGGACAGGGGATTACGAGCAGTACTTC
TRBV5-1,TRBJ2-5,NA,NA,CASGAQMYQETQYF,TGCGCCAGCGGAGCTCAGATGTACCAAGAGACCCAGTACTTC
TRBV6-5,TRBJ1-1,NA,TRBD1,CASSYSRQGARAFF,TGTGCCAGCAGTTACTCTCGGCAGGGGGCGCGAGCTTTCTTT
TRBV4-1,TRBJ2-7,NA,TRBD2,CASSQVAGGGYEQYF,TGCGCCAGCAGCCAAGTAGCGGGGGGCGGCTACGAGCAGTACTTC
TRBV19,TRBJ1-5,NA,NA,CASSIRGDQPQHF,TGTGCCAGTAGTATCCGCGGGGATCAGCCCCAGCATTTT
TRBV15,TRBJ2-7,few,NA,CATSRDSGLTYEQYF,TGTGCCACCAGCAGAGATTCTGGACTGACCTACGAGCAGTACTTC
TRBV7-2,TRBJ2-3,NA,NA,CASSFGASGTDTQYF,TGTGCCAGCAGCTTTGGGGCTTCGGGCACAGATACGCAGTATTTT
TRBV14,TRBJ2-7,NA,NA,CASSPTYPGKQYF,TGTGCCAGCAGCCCGACCTATCCGGGAAAGCAGTACTTC
TRBV5-1,TRBJ1-2,once,NA,CASKGQGTSYGYTF,TGCGCCAGCAAAGGTCAGGGGACGAGCTATGGCTACACCTTC
TRBV20-1,TRBJ2-5,NA,NA,CSASTLRGGETQYF,TGCAGTGCTAGTACCCTCAGGGGTGGAGAGACCCAGTACTTC
TRBV23-1,TRBJ1-1,NA,NA,CASSQSLSLPHTEAFF,TGCGCCAGCAGTCAAAGTCTATCCCTACCACACACTGAAGCTTTCTTT
TRBV5-1,TRBJ2-7,NA,NA,CASSWGKGSISYEQYF,TGCGCCAGCAGCTGGGGTAAGGGGTCGATCTCCTACGAGCAGTACTTC
TRBV9,TRBJ2-2,NA,NA,CASSPAIWRDGGELFF,TGTGCCAGCAGCCCGGCGATTTGGCGGGATGGCGGGGAGCTGTTTTTT
TRBV28,TRBJ1-4,NA,TRBD1,CASISGTGVEKLFF,TGTGCCAGCATCTCCGGGACAGGGGTTGAAAAACTGTTTTTT
TRBV5-4,TRBJ2-1,NA,NA,CASSLDGPYNEQFF,TGTGCCAGCAGCTTGGATGGCCCCTACAATGAGCAGTTCTTC
TRBV9,TRBJ1-3,NA,NA,CASSVGRSSGNTIYF,TGTGCCAGCAGCGTAGGGAGAAGCTCTGGAAACACCATATATTTT
TRBV2,TRBJ1-5,NA,TRBD1,CASSPGTAGQPQHF,TGTGCCAGCAGCCCCGGGACAGCAGGCCAGCCCCAGCATTTT
TRBV28,TRBJ2-1,NA,TRBD2,CASSLTSGSSYNEQFF,TGTGCCAGCAGTTTAACTAGCGGAAGCTCCTACAATGAGCAGTTCTTC
TRBV19,TRBJ2-2,NA,NA,CASSRGTGTGELFF,TGTGCCAGTAGTAGGGGCACTGGGACCGGGGAGCTGTTTTTT
TRBV6-1,TRBJ2-2,NA,NA,CASSEAPSSGELFF,TGTGCCAGCAGTGAAGCACCTAGTTCCGGGGAGCTGTTTTTT
TRBV29-1,TRBJ2-1,NA,NA,CSVDPGVNEQFF,TGCAGCGTTGATCCAGGGGTAAATGAGCAGTTCTTC
TRBV7-9,TRBJ2-2,NA,NA,CASSKSLGDTGELFF,TGTGCCAGCAGCAAGTCGCTGGGCGACACCGGGGAGCTGTTTTTT
TRBV3-1/TRBV3-2,TRBJ1-6,few,NA,CASSSRQRSPLHF,TGTGCCAGCAGCAGCCGACAGAGGTCACCCCTCCACTTT
TRBV28,TRBJ1-1,few,NA,CASSGRITEAFF,TGTGCCAGCAGTGGGAGGATCACTGAAGCTTTCTTT
TRBV28,TRBJ2-6,few,TRBD1,CASSFLLGQVIGANVLTF,TGTGCCAGCAGTTTTCTCCTGGGACAGGTGATTGGGGCCAACGTCCTGACTTTC
TRBV27,TRBJ1-2,NA,TRBD1,CASKPGTGLWKGYTF,TGTGCCAGCAAACCCGGGACAGGGCTATGGAAGGGCTACACCTTC
TRBV3-1/TRBV3-2,TRBJ2-3,NA,TRBD2,CASSQDWRGTSTDTQYF,TGTGCCAGCAGCCAAGACTGGCGGGGGACTAGCACAGATACGCAGTATTTT
TRBV11-2,TRBJ2-2,NA,TRBD2,CASSLVGGDTGELFF,TGTGCCAGCAGCCTAGTGGGAGGGGACACCGGGGAGCTGTTTTTT
TRBV6-2/TRBV6-3,TRBJ2-6,NA,TRBD1,CASSYVGTGLSGANVLTF,TGTGCCAGCAGTTACGTGGGGACAGGACTCTCTGGGGCCAACGTCCTGACTTTC
TRBV7-9,TRBJ1-4,once,TRBD1,CASSLGTGGEKLFF,TGTGCCAGCAGCTTGGGGACAGGGGGTGAAAAACTGTTTTTT
TRBV9,TRBJ2-1,NA,NA,CASSVGPNSYNEQFF,TGTGCCAGCAGCGTAGGTCCCAACTCCTACAATGAGCAGTTCTTC
TRBV30,TRBJ1-6,few,TRBD1,CAWSLTGGGYSPLHF,TGTGCCTGGAGTTTGACAGGGGGCGGCTACTCACCCCTCCACTTT
TRBV13,TRBJ2-7,NA,NA,CASSGGGHPYEQYF,TGTGCCAGCAGCGGTGGGGGACATCCCTACGAGCAGTACTTC
TRBV9,TRBJ1-2,NA,TRBD1,CASGRQGSYTF,TGTGCCAGCGGGAGACAGGGTTCCTACACCTTC
TRBV4-3,TRBJ2-1,few,TRBD2,CASSQHRGDSYNEQFF,TGCGCCAGCAGCCAGCACCGGGGGGACTCCTACAATGAGCAGTTCTTC
TRBV5-1,TRBJ2-1,once,NA,CASSLGPSRGNEQFF,TGCGCCAGCAGCTTGGGCCCTAGCAGAGGCAATGAGCAGTTCTTC
TRBV2,TRBJ2-1,NA,TRBD1,CASARQGWDEQFF,TGTGCCAGCGCGAGACAGGGTTGGGATGAGCAGTTCTTC
TRBV20-1,TRBJ1-1,NA,NA,CSAIPGTEAFF,TGCAGTGCTATTCCCGGGACAGAAGCTTTCTTT
TRBV6-1,TRBJ2-1,NA,TRBD2,CASSVGVTSGYNEQFF,TGTGCCAGCAGTGTTGGTGTGACTAGCGGTTACAATGAGCAGTTCTTC
TRBV6-5,TRBJ1-5,few,NA,CASSRGFEGQPQHF,TGTGCCAGCAGTCGAGGGTTCGAGGGCCAGCCCCAGCATTTT